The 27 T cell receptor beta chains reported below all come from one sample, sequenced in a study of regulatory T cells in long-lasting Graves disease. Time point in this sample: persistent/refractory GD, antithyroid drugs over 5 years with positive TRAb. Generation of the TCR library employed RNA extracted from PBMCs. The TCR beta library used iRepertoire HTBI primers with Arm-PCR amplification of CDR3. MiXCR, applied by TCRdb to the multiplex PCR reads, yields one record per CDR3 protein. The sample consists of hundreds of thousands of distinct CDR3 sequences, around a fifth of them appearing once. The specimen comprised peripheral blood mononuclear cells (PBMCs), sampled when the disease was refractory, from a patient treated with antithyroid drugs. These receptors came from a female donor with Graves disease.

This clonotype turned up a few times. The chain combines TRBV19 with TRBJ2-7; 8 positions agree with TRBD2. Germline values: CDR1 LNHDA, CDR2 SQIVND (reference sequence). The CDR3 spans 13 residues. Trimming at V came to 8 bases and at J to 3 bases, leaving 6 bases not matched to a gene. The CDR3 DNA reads TGTGCCAGTCACGAGCGGGAGAGCTACGAGCAGTACTTC. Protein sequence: CASHERESYEQYF.

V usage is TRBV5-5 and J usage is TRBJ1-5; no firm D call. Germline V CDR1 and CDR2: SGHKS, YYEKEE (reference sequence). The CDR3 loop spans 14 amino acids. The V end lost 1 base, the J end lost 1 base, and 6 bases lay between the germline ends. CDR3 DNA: TGTGCCAGCAGCTTGATACAGAGCAATCAGCCCCAGCATTTT. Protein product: CASSLIQSNQPQHF. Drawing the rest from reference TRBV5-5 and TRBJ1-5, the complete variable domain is DAGVTQSPTHLIKTRGQQVTLRCSPISGHKSVSWYQQVLGQGPQFIFQYYEKEERGRGNFPDRFSARQFPNYSSELNVNALLLGDSALYLCASSLIQSNQPQHFGDGTRLSIL.

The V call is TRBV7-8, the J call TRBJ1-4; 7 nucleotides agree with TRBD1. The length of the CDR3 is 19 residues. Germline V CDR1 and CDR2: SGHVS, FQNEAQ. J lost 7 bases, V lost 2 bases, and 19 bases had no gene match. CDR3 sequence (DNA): TGTGCCAGCAGCTTAAGTTTCGGGGCAGGGGGGATCCTGACTGAAAAACTGTTTTTT. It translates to CASSLSFGAGGILTEKLFF.

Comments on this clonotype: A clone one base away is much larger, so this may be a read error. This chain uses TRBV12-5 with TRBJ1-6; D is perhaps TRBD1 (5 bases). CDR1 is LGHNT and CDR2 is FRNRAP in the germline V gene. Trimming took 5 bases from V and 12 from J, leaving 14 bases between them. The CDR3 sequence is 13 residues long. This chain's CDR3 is CASGRGVERPLHF. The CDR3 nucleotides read TGTGCTAGTGGTCGAGGGGTGGAAAGACCCCTCCACTTT.

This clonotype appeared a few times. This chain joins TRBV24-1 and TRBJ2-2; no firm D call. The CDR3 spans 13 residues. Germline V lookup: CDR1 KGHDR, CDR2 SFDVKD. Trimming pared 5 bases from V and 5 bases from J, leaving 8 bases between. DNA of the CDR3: TGTGCCACCAGTGGAAAGGGTACCGGGGAGCTGTTTTTT. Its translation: CATSGKGTGELFF.

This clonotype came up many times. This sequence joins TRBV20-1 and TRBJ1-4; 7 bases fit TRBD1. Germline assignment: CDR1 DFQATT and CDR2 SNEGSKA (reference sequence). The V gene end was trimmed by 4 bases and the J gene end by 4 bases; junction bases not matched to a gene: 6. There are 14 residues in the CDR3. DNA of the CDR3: TGCAGTGCTATTCCGGGACAGTTTAATGAAAAACTGTTTTTT. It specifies CSAIPGQFNEKLFF.

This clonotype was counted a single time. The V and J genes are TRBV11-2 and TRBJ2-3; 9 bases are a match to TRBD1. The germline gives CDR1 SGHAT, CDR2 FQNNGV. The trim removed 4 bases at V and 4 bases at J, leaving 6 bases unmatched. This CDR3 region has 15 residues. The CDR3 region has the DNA TGTGCCAGCAGCTCCCATACAGGGGGCCCAGATACGCAGTATTTT. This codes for CASSSHTGGPDTQYF.

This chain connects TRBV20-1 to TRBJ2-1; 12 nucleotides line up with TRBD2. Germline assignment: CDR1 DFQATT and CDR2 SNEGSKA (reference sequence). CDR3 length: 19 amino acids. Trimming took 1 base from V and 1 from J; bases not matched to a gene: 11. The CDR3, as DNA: TGCAGTGCTAGAGTCTTGCTAGCGGGAGGGTTAAGGTCCTACAATGAGCAGTTCTTC. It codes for CSARVLLAGGLRSYNEQFF.

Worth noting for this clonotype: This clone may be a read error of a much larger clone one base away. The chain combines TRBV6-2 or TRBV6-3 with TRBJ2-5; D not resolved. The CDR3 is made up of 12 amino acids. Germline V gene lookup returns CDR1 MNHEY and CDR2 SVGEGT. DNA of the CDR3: TGTGCCAGCAGTATTGACGGAGAGACCCCGTACTTC. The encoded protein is CASSIDGETPYF.

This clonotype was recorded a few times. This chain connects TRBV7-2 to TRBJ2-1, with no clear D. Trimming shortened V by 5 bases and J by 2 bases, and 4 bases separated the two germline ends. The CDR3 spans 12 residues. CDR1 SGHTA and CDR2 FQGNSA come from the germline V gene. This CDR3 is CASSRAYNEQFF. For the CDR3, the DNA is TGTGCCAGCAGCAGGGCCTACAATGAGCAGTTCTTC.

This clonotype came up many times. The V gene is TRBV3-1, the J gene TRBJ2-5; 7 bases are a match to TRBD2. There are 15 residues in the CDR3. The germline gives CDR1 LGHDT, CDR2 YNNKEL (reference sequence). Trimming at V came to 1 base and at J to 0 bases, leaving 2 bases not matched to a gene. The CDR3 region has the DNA TGTGCCAGCAGCCAAGGGGGGGGTGACCAAGAGACCCAGTACTTC. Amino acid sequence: CASSQGGGDQETQYF.

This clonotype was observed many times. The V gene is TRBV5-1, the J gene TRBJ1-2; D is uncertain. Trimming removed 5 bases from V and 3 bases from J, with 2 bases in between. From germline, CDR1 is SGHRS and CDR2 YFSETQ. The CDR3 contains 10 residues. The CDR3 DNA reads TGCGCCAGCAGGGACTATGGCTACACCTTC. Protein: CASRDYGYTF.

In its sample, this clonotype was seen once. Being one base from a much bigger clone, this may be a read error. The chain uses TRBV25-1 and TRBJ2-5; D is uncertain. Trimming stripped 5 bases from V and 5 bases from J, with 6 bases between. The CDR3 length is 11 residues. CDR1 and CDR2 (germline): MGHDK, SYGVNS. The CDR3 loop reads CASSRWETQYF. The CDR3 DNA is TGTGCCAGCAGTAGGTGGGAGACCCAGTACTTC.

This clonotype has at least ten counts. CDR3 residues: CASSLPVPHEAFF. As DNA, the CDR3 is TGTGCCAGCAGCCTCCCGGTTCCCCACGAAGCTTTCTTT. The V call is TRBV12-3 or TRBV12-4, the J call TRBJ1-1; no reliable D call. V lost 6 bases to trimming and J lost 8 bases, with 16 bases between them. This CDR3 spans 13 amino acids.

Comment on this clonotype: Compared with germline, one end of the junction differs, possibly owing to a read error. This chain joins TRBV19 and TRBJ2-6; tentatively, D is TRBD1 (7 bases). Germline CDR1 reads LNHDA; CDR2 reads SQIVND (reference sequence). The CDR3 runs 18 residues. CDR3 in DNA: TGTGCCAGTAATGGCAGGGGGGCTCCTTTCTCTGGGGCCAACGACCTGACTTTC. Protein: CASNGRGAPFSGANDLTF.

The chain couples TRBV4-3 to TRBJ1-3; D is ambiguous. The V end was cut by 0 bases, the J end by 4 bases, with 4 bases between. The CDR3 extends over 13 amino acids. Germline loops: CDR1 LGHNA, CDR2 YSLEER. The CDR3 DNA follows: TGCGCCAGCAGCCAAGATACAGGAAACACCATATATTTT. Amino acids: CASSQDTGNTIYF.

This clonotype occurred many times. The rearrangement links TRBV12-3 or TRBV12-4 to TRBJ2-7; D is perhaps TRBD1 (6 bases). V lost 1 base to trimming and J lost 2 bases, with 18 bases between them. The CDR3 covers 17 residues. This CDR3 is CASSLGGLGTSPYEQYF. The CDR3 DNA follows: TGTGCCAGCAGTTTAGGGGGGTTGGGGACATCCCCCTACGAGCAGTACTTC.

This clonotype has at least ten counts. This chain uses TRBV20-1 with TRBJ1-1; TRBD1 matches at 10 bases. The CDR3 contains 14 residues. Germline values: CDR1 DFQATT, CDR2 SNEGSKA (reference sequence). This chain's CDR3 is CSRDRGLMNTEAFF. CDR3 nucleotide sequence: TGCAGCAGGGACAGGGGCCTCATGAACACTGAAGCTTTCTTT.

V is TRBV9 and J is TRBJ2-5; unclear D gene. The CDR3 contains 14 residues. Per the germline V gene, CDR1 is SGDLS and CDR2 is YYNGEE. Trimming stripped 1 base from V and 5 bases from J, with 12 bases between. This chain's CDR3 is CASSVSPAGETQYF. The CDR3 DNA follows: TGTGCCAGCAGCGTATCGCCGGCTGGGGAGACCCAGTACTTC. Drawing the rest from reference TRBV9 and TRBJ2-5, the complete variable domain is DSGVTQTPKHLITATGQRVTLRCSPRSGDLSVYWYQQSLDQGLQFLIQYYNGEERAKGNILERFSAQQFPDLHSELNLSSLELGDSALYFCASSVSPAGETQYFGPGTRLLVL.

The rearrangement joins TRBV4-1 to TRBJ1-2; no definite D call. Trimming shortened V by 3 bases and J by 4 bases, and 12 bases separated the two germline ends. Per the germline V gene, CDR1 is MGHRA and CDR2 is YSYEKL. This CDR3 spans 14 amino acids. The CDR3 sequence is CASSHPARGYGYTF. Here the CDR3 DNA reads TGCGCCAGCAGCCATCCGGCCCGAGGCTATGGCTACACCTTC.

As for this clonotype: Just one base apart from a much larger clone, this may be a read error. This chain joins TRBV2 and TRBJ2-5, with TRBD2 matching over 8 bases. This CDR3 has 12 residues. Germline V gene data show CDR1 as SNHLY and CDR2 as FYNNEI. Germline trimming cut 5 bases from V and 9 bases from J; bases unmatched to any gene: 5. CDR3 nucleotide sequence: TGTGCCAGCAGTTCCTCGGGAGGGGCCCAGTACTTC. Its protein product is CASSSSGGAQYF. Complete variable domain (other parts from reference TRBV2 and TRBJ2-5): EPEVTQTPSHQVTQMGQEVILRCVPISNHLYFYWYRQILGQKVEFLVSFYNNEISEKSEIFDDQFSVERPDGSNFTLKIRSTKLEDSAMYFCASSSSGGAQYFGPGTRLLVL.

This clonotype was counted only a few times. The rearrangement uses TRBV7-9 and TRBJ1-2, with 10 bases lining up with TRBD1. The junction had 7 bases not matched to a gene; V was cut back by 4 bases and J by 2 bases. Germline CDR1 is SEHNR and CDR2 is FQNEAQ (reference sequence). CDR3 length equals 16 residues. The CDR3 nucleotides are TGTGCCAGCAGCTCACACCGGGACAGGGGAAACTATGGCTACACCTTC. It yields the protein CASSSHRDRGNYGYTF. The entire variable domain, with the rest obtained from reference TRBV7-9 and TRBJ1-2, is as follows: DTGVSQNPRHKITKRGQNVTFRCDPISEHNRLYWYRQTLGQGPEFLTYFQNEAQLEKSRLLSDRFSAERPKGSFSTLEIQRTEQGDSAMYLCASSSHRDRGNYGYTFGSGTRLTVV.

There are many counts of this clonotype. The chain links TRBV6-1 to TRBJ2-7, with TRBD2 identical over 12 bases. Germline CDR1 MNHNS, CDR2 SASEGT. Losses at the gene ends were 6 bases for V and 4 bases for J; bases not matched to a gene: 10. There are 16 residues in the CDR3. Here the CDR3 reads CASRDRLAGVRYEQYF. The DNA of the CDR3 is TGTGCCAGCAGGGACCGACTAGCGGGAGTTAGGTACGAGCAGTACTTC.

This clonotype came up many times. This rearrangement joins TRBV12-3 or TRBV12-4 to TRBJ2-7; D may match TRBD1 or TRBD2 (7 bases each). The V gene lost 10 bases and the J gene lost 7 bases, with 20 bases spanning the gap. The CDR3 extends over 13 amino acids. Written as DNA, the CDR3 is TGTGCCACCCGTCAAAGCGGGACAGAAGAGCAGTACTTC. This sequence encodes CATRQSGTEEQYF.

The CDR3 region is CASRLQGARGYTF. CDR3 coding DNA: TGTGCCAGCAGGTTACAGGGGGCGCGGGGCTACACCTTC. This chain joins TRBV7-9 and TRBJ1-2; 9 bases align to TRBD1. Germline values: CDR1 SEHNR, CDR2 FQNEAQ (reference sequence). The junction had 7 bases not matched to a gene; V was cut back by 6 bases and J by 8 bases. The CDR3 has 13 residues.

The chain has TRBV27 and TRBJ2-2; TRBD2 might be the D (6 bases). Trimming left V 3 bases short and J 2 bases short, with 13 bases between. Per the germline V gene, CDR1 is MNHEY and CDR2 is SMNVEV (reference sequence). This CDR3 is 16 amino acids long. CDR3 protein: CASSFPTRSNTGELFF. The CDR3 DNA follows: TGTGCCAGCAGTTTCCCGACTAGATCTAACACCGGGGAGCTGTTTTTT.

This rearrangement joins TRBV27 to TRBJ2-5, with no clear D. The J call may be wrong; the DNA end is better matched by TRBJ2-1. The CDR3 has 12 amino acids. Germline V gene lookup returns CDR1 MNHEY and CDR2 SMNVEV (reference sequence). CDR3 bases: TGTGCCAGCAGTTCCAGAAACAATGAGCAGTTCTTC. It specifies CASSSRNNEQFF.